Listed below are T cell receptor beta chains from one sample, sequenced in a study of regulatory T cells in long-lasting Graves disease. TCRdb itself ran the multiplex PCR reads through MiXCR, one entry per CDR3 protein. Seen here are about 540,000 distinct CDR3 sequences, roughly 13% observed once, and the top ten hold 10%. This same sample was also part of a study on T cells in Graves' hyperthyroidism and ophthalmopathy.

Specimen: peripheral blood mononuclear cells (PBMCs), collected at new diagnosis, from a patient treated with antithyroid drugs. These receptor sequences come from a man aged 25-40 years with Graves disease. The CDR3 runs from the conserved cysteine through the conserved F or W. D genes are given only for firm matches. Clone size is shown for a subset of rows, as once, few, many or a class of expanded clone.

J gene	V gene	D gene	clone size	CDR3 DNA	CDR3 protein
TRBJ2-5	TRBV28	TRBD2	few	TGTGCCAGCCGATCACTAGCGGTAAACCAAGAGACCCAGTACTTC	CASRSLAVNQETQYF
TRBJ2-7	TRBV20-1	TRBD2	-	TGCAGTGCTAGTGGGTCGACTAGCGGAAGATTCTCAAGCTCCTACGAGCAGTACTTC	CSASGSTSGRFSSSYEQYF
TRBJ2-5	TRBV9	-	few	TGTGCCAGCAGCGTATCGTGGATACAAGAGACCCAGTACTTC	CASSVSWIQETQYF
TRBJ2-5	TRBV2	-	many	TGTGCCAGCCGGGGGGCGGAGCTATACCAAGAGACCCAGTACTTC	CASRGAELYQETQYF
TRBJ2-1	TRBV6-1	-	-	TGTGCCAGCAGTGAAGCGGAGGGAAACAATGAGCAGTTCTTC	CASSEAEGNNEQFF
TRBJ2-1	TRBV29-1	TRBD2	-	TGCAGCGTCCCAAGGACTAGCGGGAGCTGGTACAATGAGCAGTTCTTC	CSVPRTSGSWYNEQFF
TRBJ2-2	TRBV29-1	-	many	TGCAGCGTTGAAGATCCCTTCCCCGGGCCGCAGAACACCGGGGAGCTGTTTTTT	CSVEDPFPGPQNTGELFF
TRBJ2-3	TRBV12-3/TRBV12-4	-	many	TGTGCCAGCAGTTTATGGCGGGACCCCACAGATACGCAGTATTTT	CASSLWRDPTDTQYF
TRBJ2-7	TRBV19	TRBD1	many	TGTGCCAGTAGCTCGCCGGGACAGGGGACCTACGAGCAGTACTTC	CASSSPGQGTYEQYF
TRBJ2-1	TRBV27	TRBD2	many	TGTGCCAGCAGTTTACTTTCTAGCGGGAGAATGGGACACAATGAGCAGTTCTTC	CASSLLSSGRMGHNEQFF
TRBJ2-1	TRBV6-1	TRBD2	many	TGTGCCAGCAAAAGAACGGGTGGGGGGGATGAGCAGTTCTTC	CASKRTGGGDEQFF
TRBJ2-3	TRBV20-1	-	few	TGCAGTGTGGTTTCTAGCACAGATACGCAGTATTTT	CSVVSSTDTQYF
TRBJ1-1	TRBV7-9	-	many	TGTGCCAGCAGCCCCTACTTCCTGAACACTGAAGCTTTCTTT	CASSPYFLNTEAFF
TRBJ2-3	TRBV3-1	TRBD2	many	TGTGCCAGCAGCCAACGCCTAGCGGGGGCAGATACGCAGTATTTT	CASSQRLAGADTQYF
TRBJ2-7	TRBV18	-	-	TGTGCCAGCTCACCAAGGACCATACAAAAAACGGAGCAGTACTTC	CASSPRTIQKTEQYF
TRBJ1-1	TRBV3-1	-	many	TGTGCCAGCAGCCAAGAGGCAGGGCTAGCTTTCTTT	CASSQEAGLAFF
TRBJ1-5	TRBV2	TRBD1	-	TGTGCCAGCAGTGTCAGAGGACAGGAAACCGACAATCAGCCCCAGCATTTT	CASSVRGQETDNQPQHF
TRBJ2-1	TRBV5-6	-	-	TGTGCCAGCAGCTTCGCTGGTGAGCAGTTCTTC	CASSFAGEQFF
TRBJ2-7	TRBV2	TRBD2	many	TGTGCCACCTCCGGGACTAGCACCTACGAGCAGTACTTC	CATSGTSTYEQYF
TRBJ2-2	TRBV12-3/TRBV12-4	-	many	TGTGCCAGCAGTGGCGGAGGGAACACCGGGGAGCTGTTTTTT	CASSGGGNTGELFF
TRBJ1-5	TRBV27	-	many	TGTGCCAGCAGTTTAACGGCCCTAGAGAATCAGCCCCAGCATTTT	CASSLTALENQPQHF
TRBJ1-2	TRBV12-3/TRBV12-4	-	few	TGTGCCAGCACCCGGAGGGGGGAGGATGGCTACACCTTC	CASTRRGEDGYTF